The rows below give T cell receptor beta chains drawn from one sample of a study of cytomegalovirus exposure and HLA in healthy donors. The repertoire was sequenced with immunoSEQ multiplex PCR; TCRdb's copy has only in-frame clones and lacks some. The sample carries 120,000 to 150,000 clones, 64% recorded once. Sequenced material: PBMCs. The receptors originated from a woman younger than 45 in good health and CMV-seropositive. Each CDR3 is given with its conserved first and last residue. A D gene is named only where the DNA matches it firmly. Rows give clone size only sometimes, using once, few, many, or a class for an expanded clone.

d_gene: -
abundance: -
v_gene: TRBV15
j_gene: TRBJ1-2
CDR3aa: CATSRDIPSGYTF
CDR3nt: TGTGCCACCAGCAGAGATATTCCCTCTGGCTACACCTTC

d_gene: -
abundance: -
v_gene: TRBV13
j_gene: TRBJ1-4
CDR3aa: CASSLEDLTGPLSWGNEKLFF
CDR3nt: TGTGCCAGCAGCTTAGAAGACTTGACAGGCCCCTTGTCGTGGGGTAATGAAAAACTGTTTTTT

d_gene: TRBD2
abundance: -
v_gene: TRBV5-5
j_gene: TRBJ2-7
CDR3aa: CASSQGGGGSYEQYF
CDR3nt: TGTGCCAGCAGCCAGGGAGGCGGGGGATCCTACGAGCAGTACTTC

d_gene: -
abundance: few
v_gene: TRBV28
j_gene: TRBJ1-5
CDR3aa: CASSSFSNQPQHF
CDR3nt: TGTGCCAGCAGTTCATTTAGTAATCAGCCCCAGCATTTT

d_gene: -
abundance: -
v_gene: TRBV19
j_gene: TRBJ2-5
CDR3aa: CASSAPTGETQYF
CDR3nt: TGTGCCAGTAGTGCCCCGACAGGCGAGACCCAGTACTTC

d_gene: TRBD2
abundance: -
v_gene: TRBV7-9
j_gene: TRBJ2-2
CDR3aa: CASSPYSGVRAEELFF
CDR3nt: TGTGCCAGCAGCCCCTATAGCGGGGTTCGTGCGGAGGAGCTGTTTTTT

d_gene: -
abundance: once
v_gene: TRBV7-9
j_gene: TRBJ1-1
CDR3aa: CASSLAAGLNTEAFF
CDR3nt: TGTGCCAGCAGCTTAGCGGCTGGGCTGAACACTGAAGCTTTCTTT

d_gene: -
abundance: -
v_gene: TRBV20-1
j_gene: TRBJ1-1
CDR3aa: CSAGEEGKAFF
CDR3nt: TGCAGTGCCGGAGAGGAGGGAAAAGCTTTCTTT

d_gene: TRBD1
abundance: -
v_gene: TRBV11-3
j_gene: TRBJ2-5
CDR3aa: CASSLGLGRQGQETQYF
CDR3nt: TGTGCCAGCAGCTTAGGCCTCGGCCGACAGGGGCAAGAGACCCAGTACTTC

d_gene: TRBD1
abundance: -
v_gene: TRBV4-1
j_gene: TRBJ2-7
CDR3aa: CASSQDRDRGFEQYF
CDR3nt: TGCGCCAGCAGCCAGGACCGGGACAGGGGTTTCGAGCAGTACTTC

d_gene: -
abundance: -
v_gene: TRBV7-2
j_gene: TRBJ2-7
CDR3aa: CASSLRLKGSPEQYF
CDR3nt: TGTGCCAGCAGCTTAAGACTAAAAGGGTCTCCCGAGCAGTACTTC

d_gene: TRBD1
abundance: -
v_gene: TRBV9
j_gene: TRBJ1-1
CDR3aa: CASSLRDSYPMNTEAFF
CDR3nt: TGTGCCAGCAGCCTCCGGGACAGTTACCCCATGAACACTGAAGCTTTCTTT

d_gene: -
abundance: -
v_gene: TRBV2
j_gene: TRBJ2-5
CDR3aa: CASRAGETQYF
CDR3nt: TGTGCCAGCCGAGCAGGAGAGACCCAGTACTTC

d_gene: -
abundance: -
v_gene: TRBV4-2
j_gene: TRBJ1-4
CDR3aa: CASSQELGRANEKLFF
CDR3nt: TGTGCCAGCAGCCAAGAGTTAGGGAGGGCTAATGAAAAACTGTTTTTT

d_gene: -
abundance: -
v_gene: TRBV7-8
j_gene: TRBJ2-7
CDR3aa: CASAPDSPWDYLTYEQYF
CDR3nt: TGTGCCAGCGCGCCGGACAGCCCGTGGGATTACCTGACCTACGAGCAGTACTTC

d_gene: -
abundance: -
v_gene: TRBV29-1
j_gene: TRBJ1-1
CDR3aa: CSATEPTEAFF
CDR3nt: TGCAGCGCCACGGAGCCCACTGAAGCTTTCTTT

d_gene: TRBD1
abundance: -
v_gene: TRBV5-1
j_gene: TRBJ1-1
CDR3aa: CASTEQGMNTEAFF
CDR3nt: TGCGCCAGCACCGAACAGGGGATGAACACTGAAGCTTTCTTT

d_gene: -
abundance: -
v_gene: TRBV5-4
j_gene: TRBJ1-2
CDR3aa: CASSLNIVGSLYGYTF
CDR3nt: TGTGCCAGCAGCTTGAATATCGTTGGGAGCCTCTATGGCTACACCTTC

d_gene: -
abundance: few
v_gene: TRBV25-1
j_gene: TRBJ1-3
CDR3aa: CASSPWGELSGNTIYF
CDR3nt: TGTGCCAGCAGTCCGTGGGGGGAACTCTCTGGAAACACCATATATTTT

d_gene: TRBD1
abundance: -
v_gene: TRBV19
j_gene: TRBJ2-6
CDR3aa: CASWDRAGANVLTF
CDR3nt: TGTGCCAGCTGGGACAGGGCTGGGGCCAACGTCCTGACTTTC

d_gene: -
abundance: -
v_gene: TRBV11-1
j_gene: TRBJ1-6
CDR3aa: CASSSGQIMRSSPLHF
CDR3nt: TGTGCCAGCAGCTCAGGACAGATAATGCGTAGTTCACCCCTCCACTTT

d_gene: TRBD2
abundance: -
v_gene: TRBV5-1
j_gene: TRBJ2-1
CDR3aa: CASSSGGVYNEQFF
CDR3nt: TGCGCCAGCAGCTCCGGGGGGGTTTACAATGAGCAGTTCTTC

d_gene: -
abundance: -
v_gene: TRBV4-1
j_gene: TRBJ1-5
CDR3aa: CASSQDGIDQPQHF
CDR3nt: TGCGCCAGCAGCCAAGACGGTATAGATCAGCCCCAGCATTTT

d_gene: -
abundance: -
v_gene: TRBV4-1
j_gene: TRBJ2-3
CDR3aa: CASSRTPLQGGADTQYF
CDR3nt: TGCGCCAGCAGCCGGACTCCACTCCAGGGCGGGGCAGATACGCAGTATTTT